This TCR beta chain is drawn from a study of OX40 agonist ivuxolimab in advanced cancers. A note on this clone: The antigen remains undetermined.

Sequencing was performed with immunoSEQ multiplex PCR; in TCRdb, only in-frame clones are kept and a portion is missing. This sample carries about 98,000 clones, 70% to 90% of them seen once, and the ten largest clones take 0.7% to 0.95%. Study results and limitations: More expanded clones were seen, on average, in CD8+ T cells than in CD4+. At 0.1 to 3.0 mg/kg and by week 6, clonal expansion occurred in CD4+ and CD8+ blood T cells. Normalized expansion of T-cell clones was also low for some nonresponders.

The specimen was CD4+ or CD8+ T cells sorted from blood, collected in a trial of the OX40 agonist ivuxolimab. The TCR was taken from an adult with an advanced solid tumor such as melanoma, head and neck, liver or kidney cancer.

CDR3 in DNA: TGTGCCAGCAGCTTGACGGGGGGAACCTACAATGAGCAGTTCTTC. Amino acids: CASSLTGGTYNEQFF. The chain links TRBV5-6 to TRBJ2-1, with 7 bases fitting TRBD2. This CDR3 spans 15 amino acids. The germline V gene has CDR1 SGHDT and CDR2 YYEEEE. Trimming cost V 1 base and J 2 bases; bases outside gene matches: 3.